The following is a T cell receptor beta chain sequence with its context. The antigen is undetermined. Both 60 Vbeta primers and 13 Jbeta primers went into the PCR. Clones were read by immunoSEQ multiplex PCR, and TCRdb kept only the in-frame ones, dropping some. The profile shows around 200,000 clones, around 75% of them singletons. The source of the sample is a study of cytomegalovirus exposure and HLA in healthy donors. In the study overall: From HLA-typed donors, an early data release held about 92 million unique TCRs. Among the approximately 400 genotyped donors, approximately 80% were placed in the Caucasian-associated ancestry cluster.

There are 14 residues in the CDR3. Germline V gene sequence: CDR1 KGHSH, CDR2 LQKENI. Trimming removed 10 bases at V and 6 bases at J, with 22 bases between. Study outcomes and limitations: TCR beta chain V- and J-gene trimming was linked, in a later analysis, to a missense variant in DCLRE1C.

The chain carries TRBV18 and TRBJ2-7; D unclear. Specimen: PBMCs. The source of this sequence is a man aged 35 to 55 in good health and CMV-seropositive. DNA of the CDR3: TGTGCCACTTCCTTAACCAGGTTCGATCGCGAGCAGTACTTC. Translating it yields CATSLTRFDREQYF.